This TCR beta chain appears in the sequencing data of a study of cytomegalovirus exposure and HLA in healthy donors. The sample holds a few counts of this clone. Antigen specificity is unknown. Both 60 Vbeta primers and 13 Jbeta primers went into the PCR. Sequencing was performed with immunoSEQ multiplex PCR; in TCRdb, only in-frame clones are kept and a portion is missing. The sample has under 130,000 clones; roughly 12% are singletons. The study, taken as a whole, reports: It was reported that TCR beta sequences correctly inferred the HLA-A and HLA-B alleles for most subjects.

The sequence derives from a man aged 40-50 years in good health and CMV-seropositive. Sequenced: PBMCs.

The CDR3 DNA is TGCAGCGTGGAGAGCTCCGGCGATGAGCAGTTCTTC. Translated: CSVESSGDEQFF. The chain is built from TRBV29-1 and TRBJ2-1; D remains ambiguous. The ends were cut back, 6 bases at V and 8 bases at J, with 14 bases in the middle. The CDR3 runs 12 residues. Germline CDR1 reads SQVTM; CDR2 reads ANQGSEA.